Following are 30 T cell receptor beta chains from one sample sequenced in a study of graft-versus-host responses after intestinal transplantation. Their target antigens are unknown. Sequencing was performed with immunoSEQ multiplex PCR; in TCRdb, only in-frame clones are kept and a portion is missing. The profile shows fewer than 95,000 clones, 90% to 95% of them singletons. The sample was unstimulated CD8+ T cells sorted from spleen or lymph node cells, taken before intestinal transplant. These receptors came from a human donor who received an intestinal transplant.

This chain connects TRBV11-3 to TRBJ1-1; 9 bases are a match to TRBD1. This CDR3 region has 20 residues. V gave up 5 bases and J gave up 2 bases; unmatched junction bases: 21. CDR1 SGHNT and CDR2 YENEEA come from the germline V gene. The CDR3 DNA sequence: TGTGCCAGCAGCCCCCGGGCACTTACAGGGGGCCACCAGCTTAACACTGAAGCTTTCTTT. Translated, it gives CASSPRALTGGHQLNTEAFF.

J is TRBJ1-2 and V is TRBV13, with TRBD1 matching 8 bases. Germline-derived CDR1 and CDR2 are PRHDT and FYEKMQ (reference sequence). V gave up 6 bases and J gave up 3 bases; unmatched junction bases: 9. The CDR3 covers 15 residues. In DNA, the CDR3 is TGTGCCAGCAGGGAACATACGACAGGGGACTATGGCTACACCTTC. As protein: CASREHTTGDYGYTF.

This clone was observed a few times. The CDR3 loop reads CASSVGGVGTDTQYF. CDR3 nucleotides: TGTGCCAGCAGCGTAGGCGGGGTCGGCACAGATACGCAGTATTTT. V usage is TRBV9 and J usage is TRBJ2-3; maybe TRBD2 (6 bases). Germline V gene lookup returns CDR1 SGDLS and CDR2 YYNGEE. The germline V and J ends were trimmed by 0 bases and 1 base, with 9 bases remaining between them. The CDR3 extends over 15 amino acids.

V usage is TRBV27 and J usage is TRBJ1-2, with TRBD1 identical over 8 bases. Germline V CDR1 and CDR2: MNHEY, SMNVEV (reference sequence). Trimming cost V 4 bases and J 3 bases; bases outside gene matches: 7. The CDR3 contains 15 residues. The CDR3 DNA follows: TGTGCCAGCAGTTCCGGGACAGGACTCTACTATGGCTACACCTTC. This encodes CASSSGTGLYYGYTF.

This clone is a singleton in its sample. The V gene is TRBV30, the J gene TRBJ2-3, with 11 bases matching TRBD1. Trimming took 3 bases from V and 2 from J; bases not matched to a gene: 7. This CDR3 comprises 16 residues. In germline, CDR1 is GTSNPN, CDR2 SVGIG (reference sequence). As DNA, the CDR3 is TGTGCCTGGAGAGACGGGACAGGGGGTGTCACAGATACGCAGTATTTT. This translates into CAWRDGTGGVTDTQYF.

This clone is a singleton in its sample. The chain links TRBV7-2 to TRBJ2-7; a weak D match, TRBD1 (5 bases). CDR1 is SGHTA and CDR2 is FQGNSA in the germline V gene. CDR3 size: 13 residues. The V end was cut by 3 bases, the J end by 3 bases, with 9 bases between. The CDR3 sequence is CASSFDSRYEQYF. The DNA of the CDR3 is TGTGCCAGCAGCTTTGACAGCCGCTACGAGCAGTACTTC.

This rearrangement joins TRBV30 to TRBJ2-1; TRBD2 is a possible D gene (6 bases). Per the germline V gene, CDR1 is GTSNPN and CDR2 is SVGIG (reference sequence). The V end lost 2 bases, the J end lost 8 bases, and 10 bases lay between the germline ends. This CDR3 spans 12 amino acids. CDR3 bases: TGTGCCTGGAGTCCCCCGGGGGATGAGCAGTTCTTC. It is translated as CAWSPPGDEQFF.

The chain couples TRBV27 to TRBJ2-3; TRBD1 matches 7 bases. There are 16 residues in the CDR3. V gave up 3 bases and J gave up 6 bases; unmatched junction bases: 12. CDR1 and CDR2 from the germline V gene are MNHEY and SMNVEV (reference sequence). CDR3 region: CASSFGSGGGPDTQYF. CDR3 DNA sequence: TGTGCCAGCAGTTTTGGGTCAGGGGGTGGACCCGATACGCAGTATTTT.

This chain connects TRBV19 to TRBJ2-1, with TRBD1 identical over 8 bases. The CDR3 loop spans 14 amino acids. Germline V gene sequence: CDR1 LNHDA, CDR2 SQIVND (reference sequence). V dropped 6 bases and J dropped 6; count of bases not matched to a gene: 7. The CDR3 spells CASSFDRGGNEQFF. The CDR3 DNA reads TGTGCCAGTAGCTTCGACAGGGGAGGCAATGAGCAGTTCTTC.

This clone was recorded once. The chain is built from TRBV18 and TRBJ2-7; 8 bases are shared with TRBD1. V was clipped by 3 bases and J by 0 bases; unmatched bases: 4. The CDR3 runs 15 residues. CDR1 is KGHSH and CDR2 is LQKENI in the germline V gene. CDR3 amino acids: CASSPYRGTSYEQYF. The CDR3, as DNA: TGTGCCAGCTCACCTTACAGGGGGACCTCCTACGAGCAGTACTTC.

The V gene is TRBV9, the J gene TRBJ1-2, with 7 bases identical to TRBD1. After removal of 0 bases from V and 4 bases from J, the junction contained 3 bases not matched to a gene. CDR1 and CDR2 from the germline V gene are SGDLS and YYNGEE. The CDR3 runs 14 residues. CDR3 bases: TGTGCCAGCAGCGTAGAGGGGGCTGGCTATGGCTACACCTTC. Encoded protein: CASSVEGAGYGYTF.

The CDR3 here is CASSISSGGSQETQYF. The CDR3 nucleotides read TGTGCCAGTAGTATATCTAGCGGGGGATCCCAAGAGACCCAGTACTTC. The genes are TRBV19 and TRBJ2-5, with TRBD2 matching over 10 bases. The CDR3 extends over 16 amino acids. Germline CDR1 is LNHDA and CDR2 is SQIVND (reference sequence). Unmatched junction bases numbered 4, after V lost 2 bases and J lost 1 base.

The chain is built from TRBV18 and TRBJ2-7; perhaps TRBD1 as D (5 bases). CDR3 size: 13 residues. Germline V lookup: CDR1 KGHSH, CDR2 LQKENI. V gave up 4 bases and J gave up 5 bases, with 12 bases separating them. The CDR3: CASSRREVHEQYF. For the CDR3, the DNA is TGTGCCAGCTCACGCAGGGAAGTCCACGAGCAGTACTTC.

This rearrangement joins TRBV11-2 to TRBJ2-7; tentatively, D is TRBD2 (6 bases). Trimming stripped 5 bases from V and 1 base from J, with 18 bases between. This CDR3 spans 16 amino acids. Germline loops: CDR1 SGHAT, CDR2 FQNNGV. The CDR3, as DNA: TGTGCCAGCAGCGGAGGCCTGGCTAGCGCTTCCTACGAGCAGTACTTC. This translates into CASSGGLASASYEQYF.

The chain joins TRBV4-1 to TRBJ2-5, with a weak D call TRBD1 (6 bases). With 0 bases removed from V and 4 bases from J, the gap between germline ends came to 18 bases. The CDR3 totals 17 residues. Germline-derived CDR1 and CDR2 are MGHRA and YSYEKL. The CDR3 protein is CASSQDWIPQGIETQYF. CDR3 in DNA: TGCGCCAGCAGCCAAGATTGGATCCCGCAGGGGATAGAGACCCAGTACTTC.

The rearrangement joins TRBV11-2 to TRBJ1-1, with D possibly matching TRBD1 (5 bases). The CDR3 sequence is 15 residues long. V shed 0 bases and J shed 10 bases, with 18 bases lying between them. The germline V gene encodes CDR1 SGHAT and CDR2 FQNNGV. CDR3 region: CASSLDRGAREGAFF. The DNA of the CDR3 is TGTGCCAGCAGCTTAGATCGTGGGGCTCGGGAGGGAGCTTTCTTT. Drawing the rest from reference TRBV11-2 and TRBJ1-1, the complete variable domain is EAGVAQSPRYKIIEKRQSVAFWCNPISGHATLYWYQQILGQGPKLLIQFQNNGVVDDSQLPKDRFSAERLKGVDSTLKIQPAKLEDSAVYLCASSLDRGAREGAFFGQGTRLTVV.

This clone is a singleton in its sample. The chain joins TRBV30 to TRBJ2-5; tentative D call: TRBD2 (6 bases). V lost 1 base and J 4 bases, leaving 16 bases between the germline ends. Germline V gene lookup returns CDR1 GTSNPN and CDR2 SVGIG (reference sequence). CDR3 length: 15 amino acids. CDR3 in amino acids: CAWSGLERAGETQYF. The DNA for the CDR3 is TGTGCCTGGAGTGGCCTAGAGCGGGCAGGAGAGACCCAGTACTTC.

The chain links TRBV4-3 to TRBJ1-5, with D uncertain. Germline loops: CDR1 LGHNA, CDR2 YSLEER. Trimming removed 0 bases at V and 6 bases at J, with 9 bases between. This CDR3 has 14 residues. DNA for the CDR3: TGCGCCAGCAGCCAAGATCTAGGAAGTCAGCCCCAGCATTTT. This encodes CASSQDLGSQPQHF.

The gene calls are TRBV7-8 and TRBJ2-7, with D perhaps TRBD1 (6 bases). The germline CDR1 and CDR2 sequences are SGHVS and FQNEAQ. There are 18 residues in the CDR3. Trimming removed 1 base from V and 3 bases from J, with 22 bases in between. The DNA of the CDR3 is TGTGCCAGCAGCTTAGAACTACCCGGGACACCGGCTGGCTACGAGCAGTACTTC. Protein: CASSLELPGTPAGYEQYF.

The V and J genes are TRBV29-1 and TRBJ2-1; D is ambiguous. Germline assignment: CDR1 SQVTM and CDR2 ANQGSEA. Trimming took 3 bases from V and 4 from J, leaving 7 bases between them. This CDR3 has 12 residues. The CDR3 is CSVDPLYNEQFF. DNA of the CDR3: TGCAGCGTTGATCCCCTTTACAATGAGCAGTTCTTC.

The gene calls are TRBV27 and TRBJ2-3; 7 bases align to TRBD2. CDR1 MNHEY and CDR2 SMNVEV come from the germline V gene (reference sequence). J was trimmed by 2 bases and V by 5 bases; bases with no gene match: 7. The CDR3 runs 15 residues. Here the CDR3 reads CASSGGGMYTDTQYF. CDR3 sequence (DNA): TGTGCCAGCAGTGGGGGAGGGATGTACACAGATACGCAGTATTTT.

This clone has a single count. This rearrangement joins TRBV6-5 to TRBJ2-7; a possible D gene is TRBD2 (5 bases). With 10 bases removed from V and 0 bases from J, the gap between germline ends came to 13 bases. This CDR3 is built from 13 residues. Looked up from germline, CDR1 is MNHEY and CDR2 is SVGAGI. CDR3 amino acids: CATQGGLSYEQYF. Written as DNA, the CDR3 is TGTGCCACCCAAGGCGGACTCTCCTACGAGCAGTACTTC.

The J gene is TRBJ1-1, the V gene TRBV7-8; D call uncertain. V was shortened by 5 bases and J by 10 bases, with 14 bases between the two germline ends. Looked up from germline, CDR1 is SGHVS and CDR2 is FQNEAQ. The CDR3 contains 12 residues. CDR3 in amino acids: CASSPDLPRAFF. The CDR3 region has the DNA TGTGCCAGCAGCCCGGACTTACCTCGAGCTTTCTTT.

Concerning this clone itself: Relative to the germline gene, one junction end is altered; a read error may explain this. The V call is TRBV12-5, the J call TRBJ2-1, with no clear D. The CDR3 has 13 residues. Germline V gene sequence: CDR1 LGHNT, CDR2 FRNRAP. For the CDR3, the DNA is TGTGCTAGTAGTTTGGTACTTAACAATGAGCAGTTCTTC. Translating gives CASSLVLNNEQFF.

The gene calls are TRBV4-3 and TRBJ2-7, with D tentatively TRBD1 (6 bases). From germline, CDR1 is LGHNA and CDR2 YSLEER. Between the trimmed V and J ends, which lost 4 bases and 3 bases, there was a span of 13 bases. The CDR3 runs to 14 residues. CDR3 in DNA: TGCGCCAGCAGCCCAGGGGTCTCTATCTACGAGCAGTACTTC. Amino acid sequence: CASSPGVSIYEQYF.

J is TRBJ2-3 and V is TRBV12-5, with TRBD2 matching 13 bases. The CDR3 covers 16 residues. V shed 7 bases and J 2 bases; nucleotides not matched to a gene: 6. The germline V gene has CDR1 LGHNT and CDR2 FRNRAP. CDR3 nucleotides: TGTGCTAGTGCCCTAGGACTAGCGGGGGCCACAGATACGCAGTATTTT. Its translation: CASALGLAGATDTQYF.

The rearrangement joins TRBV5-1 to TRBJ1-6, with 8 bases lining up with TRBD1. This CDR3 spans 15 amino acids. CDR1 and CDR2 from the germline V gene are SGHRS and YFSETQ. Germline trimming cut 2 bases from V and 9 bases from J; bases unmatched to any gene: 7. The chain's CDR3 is CASSFGQGGSSPLHF. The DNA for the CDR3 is TGCGCCAGCAGCTTCGGACAGGGCGGTTCTTCACCCCTCCACTTT. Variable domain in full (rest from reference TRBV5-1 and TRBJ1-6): KAGVTQTPRYLIKTRGQQVTLSCSPISGHRSVSWYQQTPGQGLQFLFEYFSETQRNKGNFPGRFSGRQFSNSRSEMNVSTLELGDSALYLCASSFGQGGSSPLHFGNGTRLTVT.

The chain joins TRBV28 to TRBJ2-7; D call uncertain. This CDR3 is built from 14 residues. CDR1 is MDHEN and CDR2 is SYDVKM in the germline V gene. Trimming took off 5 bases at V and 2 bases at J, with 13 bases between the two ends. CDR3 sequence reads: CASSPSYTTYEQYF. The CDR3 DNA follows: TGTGCCAGCAGTCCATCATACACGACCTACGAGCAGTACTTC. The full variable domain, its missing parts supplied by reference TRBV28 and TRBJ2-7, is DVKVTQSSRYLVKRTGEKVFLECVQDMDHENMFWYRQDPGLGLRLIYFSYDVKMKEKGDIPEGYSVSREKKERFSLILESASTNQTSMYLCASSPSYTTYEQYFGPGTRLTVT.

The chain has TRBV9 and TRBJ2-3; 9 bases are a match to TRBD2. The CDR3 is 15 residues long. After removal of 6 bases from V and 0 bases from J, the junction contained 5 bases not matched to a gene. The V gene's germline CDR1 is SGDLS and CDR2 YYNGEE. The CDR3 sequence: CASTPSGTSTDTQYF. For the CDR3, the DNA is TGTGCCAGCACCCCTAGCGGGACAAGCACAGATACGCAGTATTTT.

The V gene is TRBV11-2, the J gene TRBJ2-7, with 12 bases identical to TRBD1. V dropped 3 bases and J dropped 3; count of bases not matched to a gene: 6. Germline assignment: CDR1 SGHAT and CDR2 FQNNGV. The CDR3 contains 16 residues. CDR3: CASSFDGTGGLYEQYF. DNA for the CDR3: TGTGCCAGCAGCTTCGACGGGACAGGGGGCCTCTACGAGCAGTACTTC.